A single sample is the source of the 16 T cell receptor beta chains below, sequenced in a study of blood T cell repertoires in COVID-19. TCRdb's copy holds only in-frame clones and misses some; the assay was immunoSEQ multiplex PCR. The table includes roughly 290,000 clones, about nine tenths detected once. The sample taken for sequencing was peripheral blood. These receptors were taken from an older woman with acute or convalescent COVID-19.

The CDR3 is CASSLSAGNQETQYF. CDR3 coding DNA: TGTGCCAGCAGCTTATCGGCAGGGAATCAGGAGACCCAGTACTTC. The chain recombines TRBV11-1 with TRBJ2-5; D possibly corresponds to TRBD1 (5 bases). V was trimmed by 2 bases and J by 5 bases, leaving 15 bases between them. The CDR3 is 15 amino acids. Per the germline V gene, CDR1 is SGHAT and CDR2 is FQDESV (reference sequence).

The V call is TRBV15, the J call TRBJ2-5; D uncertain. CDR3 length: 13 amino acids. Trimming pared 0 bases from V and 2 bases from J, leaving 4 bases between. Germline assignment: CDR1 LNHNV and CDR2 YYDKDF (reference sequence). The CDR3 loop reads CATSRDPQETQYF. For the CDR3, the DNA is TGTGCCACCAGCAGAGATCCTCAAGAGACCCAGTACTTC.

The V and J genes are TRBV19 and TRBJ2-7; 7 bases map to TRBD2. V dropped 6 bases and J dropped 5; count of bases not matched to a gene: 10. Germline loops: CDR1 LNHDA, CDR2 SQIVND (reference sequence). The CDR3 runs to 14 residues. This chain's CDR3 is CASSHSGRQDEQYF. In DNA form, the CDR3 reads TGTGCCAGTAGCCACTCCGGGAGGCAAGACGAGCAGTACTTC.

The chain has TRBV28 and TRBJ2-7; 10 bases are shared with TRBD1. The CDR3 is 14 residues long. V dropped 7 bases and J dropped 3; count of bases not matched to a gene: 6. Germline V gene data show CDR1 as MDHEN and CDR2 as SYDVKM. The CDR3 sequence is CASTQTGGSYEQYF. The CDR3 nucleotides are TGTGCCAGCACTCAGACAGGGGGCAGCTACGAGCAGTACTTC.

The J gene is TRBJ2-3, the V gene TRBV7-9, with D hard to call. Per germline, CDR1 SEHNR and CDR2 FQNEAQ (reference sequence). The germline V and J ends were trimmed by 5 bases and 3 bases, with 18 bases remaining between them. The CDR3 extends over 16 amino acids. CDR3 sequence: CASSDSERRTTDTQYF. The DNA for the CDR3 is TGTGCCAGCAGCGACTCCGAGAGGCGCACAACAGATACGCAGTATTTT.

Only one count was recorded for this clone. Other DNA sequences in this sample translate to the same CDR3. The CDR3 sequence is CASSYSGGYQPQHF. DNA of the CDR3: TGTGCCAGCAGTTATTCGGGGGGTTATCAGCCCCAGCATTTT. V is TRBV6-2 or TRBV6-3 and J is TRBJ1-5; D possibly corresponds to TRBD1 (5 bases). V gave up 3 bases and J gave up 5 bases, with 11 bases separating them. The CDR3 sequence is 14 residues long. The germline CDR1 and CDR2 sequences are MNHEY and SVGEGT.

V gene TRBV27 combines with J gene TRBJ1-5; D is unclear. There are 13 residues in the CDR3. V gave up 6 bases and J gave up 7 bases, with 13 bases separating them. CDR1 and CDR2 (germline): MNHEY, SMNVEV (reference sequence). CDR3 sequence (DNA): TGTGCCAGCAGGGGCGCCGGTGCCCAGCCCCAGCATTTT. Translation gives CASRGAGAQPQHF.

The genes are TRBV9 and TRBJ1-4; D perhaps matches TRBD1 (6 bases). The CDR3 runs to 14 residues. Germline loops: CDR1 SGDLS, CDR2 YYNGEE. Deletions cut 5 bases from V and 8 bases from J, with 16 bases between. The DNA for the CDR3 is TGTGCCAGCAGTTACGGACAGACGGAGGAAAAACTGTTTTTT. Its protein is CASSYGQTEEKLFF.

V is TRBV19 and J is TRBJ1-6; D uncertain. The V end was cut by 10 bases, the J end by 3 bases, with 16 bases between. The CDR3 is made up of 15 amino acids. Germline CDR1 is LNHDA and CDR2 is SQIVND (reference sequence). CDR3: CATRSDGNYNSPLHF. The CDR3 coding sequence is TGTGCCACCAGAAGTGACGGGAACTATAATTCACCCCTCCACTTT.

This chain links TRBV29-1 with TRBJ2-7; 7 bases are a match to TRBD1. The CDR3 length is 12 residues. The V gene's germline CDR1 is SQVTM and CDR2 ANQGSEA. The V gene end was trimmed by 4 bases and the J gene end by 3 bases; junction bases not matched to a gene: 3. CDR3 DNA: TGCAGCGTTGTACAGGGGTTCTACGAGCAGTACTTC. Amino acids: CSVVQGFYEQYF.

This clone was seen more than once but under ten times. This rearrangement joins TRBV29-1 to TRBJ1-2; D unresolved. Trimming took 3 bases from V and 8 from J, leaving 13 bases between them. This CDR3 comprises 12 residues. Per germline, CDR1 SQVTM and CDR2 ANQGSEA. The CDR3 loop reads CSVDTPGSGYTF. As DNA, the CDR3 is TGCAGCGTTGATACCCCGGGGAGCGGCTACACCTTC.

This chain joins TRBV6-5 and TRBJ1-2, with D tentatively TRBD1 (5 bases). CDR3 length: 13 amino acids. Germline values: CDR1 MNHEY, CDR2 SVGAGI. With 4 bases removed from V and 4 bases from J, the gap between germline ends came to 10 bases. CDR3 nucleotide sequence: TGTGCCAGCAGTTTGGACGGGGGCTATGGCTACACCTTC. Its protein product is CASSLDGGYGYTF.

CDR3 sequence: CASSLRLRGDQPQHF. The DNA of the CDR3 is TGTGCCAGCAGTTTAAGGCTCCGGGGGGATCAGCCCCAGCATTTT. The chain is built from TRBV28 and TRBJ1-5, with D tentatively TRBD1 (5 bases). Germline lookup yields CDR1 MDHEN and CDR2 SYDVKM. This CDR3 contains 15 residues. The V gene lost 2 bases and the J gene lost 5 bases, with 13 bases spanning the gap.

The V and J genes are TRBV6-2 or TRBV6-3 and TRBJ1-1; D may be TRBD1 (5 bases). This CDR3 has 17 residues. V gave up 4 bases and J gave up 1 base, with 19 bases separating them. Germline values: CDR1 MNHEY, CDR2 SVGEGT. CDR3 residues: CASSFLATVTGNTEAFF. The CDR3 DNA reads TGTGCCAGCAGTTTTCTCGCGACGGTAACAGGGAACACTGAAGCTTTCTTT.

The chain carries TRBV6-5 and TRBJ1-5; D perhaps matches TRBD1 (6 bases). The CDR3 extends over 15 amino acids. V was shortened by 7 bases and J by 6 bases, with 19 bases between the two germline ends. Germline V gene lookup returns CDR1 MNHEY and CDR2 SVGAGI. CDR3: CASISGGGQGQPQHF. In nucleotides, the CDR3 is TGTGCCAGCATCTCTGGGGGGGGGCAGGGTCAGCCCCAGCATTTT.

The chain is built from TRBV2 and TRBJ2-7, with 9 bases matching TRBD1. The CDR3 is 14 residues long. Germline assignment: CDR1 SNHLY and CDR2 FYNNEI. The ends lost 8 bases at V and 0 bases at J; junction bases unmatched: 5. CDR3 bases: TGTGCCAGCCTAACGGGACAGGGCTCCTACGAGCAGTACTTC. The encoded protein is CASLTGQGSYEQYF.